Below, one T cell receptor beta chain is given with its context. The CDR3 runs 13 residues. V dropped 2 bases and J dropped 8; count of bases not matched to a gene: 4. Germline CDR1 and CDR2: SGHAT and FQNNGV. Enrollment of patients from Seattle took place during active infection, with longitudinal follow-up. The sample is drawn from a study of blood T cell repertoires in COVID-19. About the study: The analysed material was cDNA or gDNA that came from T cells, B-cell-depleted T cells, or PBMCs.

Study processing details: By means of reference gene primer amplification, nucleated cell counts were estimated. Generated by immunoSEQ multiplex PCR, the TCRdb table keeps only in-frame clones and is missing some. V and J calls and clone size are those listed in that table; D and trimming were worked out from the DNA. The profile shows some 190,000 clones, approximately 85% of them singletons. This clonotype was obtained from a man older than 75 with COVID-19, enrolled during active disease. The specimen sequenced was peripheral blood. The chain uses TRBV11-2 and TRBJ1-2; 8 bases are a match to TRBD1. CDR3 in DNA: TGTGCCAGCAGCTTACAGGGGGCTGACGGCTACACCTTC. The encoded protein is CASSLQGADGYTF.